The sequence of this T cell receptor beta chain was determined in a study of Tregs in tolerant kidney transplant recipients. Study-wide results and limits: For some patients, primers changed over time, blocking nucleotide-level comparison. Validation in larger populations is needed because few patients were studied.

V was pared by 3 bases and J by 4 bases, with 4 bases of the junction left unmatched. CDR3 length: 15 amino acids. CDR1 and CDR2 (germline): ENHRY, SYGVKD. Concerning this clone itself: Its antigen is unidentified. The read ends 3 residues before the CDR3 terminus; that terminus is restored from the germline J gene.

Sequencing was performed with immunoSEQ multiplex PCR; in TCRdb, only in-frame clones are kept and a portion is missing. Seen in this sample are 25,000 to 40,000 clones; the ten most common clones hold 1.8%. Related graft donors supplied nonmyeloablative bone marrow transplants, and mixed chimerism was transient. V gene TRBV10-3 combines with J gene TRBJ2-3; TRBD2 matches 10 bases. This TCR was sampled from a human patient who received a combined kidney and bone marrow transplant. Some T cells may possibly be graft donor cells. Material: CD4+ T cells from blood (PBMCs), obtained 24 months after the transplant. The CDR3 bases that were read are TGTGCCATCAGTGAACAGCGGGAGGGCTCAGATACG. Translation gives CAISEQREGSDT. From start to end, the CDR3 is CAISEQREGSDTQYF.